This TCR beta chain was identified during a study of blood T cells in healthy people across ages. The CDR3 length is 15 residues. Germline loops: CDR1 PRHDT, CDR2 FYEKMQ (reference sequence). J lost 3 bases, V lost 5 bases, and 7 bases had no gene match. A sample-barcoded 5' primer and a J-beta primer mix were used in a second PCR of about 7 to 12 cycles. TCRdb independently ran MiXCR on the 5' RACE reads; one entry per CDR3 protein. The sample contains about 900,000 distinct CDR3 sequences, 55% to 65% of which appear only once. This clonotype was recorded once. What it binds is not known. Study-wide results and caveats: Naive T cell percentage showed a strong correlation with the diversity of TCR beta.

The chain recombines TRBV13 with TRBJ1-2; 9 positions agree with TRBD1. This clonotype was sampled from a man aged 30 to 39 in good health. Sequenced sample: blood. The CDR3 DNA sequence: TGTGCCAGCAGCATCGGGGACAGGGAAGACTATGGCTACACCTTC. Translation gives CASSIGDREDYGYTF.